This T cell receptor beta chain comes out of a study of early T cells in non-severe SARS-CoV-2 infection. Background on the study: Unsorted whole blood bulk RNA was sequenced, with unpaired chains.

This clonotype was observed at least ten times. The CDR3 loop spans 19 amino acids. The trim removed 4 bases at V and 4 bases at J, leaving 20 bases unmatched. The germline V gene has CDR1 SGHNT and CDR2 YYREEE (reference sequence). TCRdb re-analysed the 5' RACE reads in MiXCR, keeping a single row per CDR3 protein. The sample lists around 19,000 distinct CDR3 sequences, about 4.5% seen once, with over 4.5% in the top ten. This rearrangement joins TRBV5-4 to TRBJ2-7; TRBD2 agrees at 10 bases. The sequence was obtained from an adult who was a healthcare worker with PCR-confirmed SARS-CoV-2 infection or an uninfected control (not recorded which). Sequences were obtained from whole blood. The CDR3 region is CASSQVEGAGGLFIYEQYF. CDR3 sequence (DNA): TGTGCCAGCAGCCAAGTAGAAGGAGCGGGAGGGCTTTTTATATACGAGCAGTACTTC.